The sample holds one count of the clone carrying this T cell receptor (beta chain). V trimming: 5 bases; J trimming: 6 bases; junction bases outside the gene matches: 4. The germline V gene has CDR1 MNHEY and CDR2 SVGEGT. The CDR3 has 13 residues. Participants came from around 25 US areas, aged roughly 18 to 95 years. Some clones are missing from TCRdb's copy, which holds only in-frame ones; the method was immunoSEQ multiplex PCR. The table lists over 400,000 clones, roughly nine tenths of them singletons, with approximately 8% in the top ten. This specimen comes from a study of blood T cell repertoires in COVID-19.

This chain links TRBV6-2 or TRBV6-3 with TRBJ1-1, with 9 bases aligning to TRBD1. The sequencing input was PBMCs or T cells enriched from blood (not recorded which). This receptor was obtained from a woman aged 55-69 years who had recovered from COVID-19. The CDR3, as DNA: TGTGCCAGCAGTGACAGGGGGTGGGCTGAAGCTTTCTTT. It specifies CASSDRGWAEAFF.